Shown below are 32 T cell receptor beta chains from a single sample sequenced in a study of molecular identifiers for immune sequencing clone quantification. TCRdb processed the PCR reads anew with MiXCR; each CDR3 protein has one entry. The sample shows 350,000 or so distinct CDR3 sequences, about a fifth of them seen only once. Material: naive CD8+ T cells from blood, with Jurkat cell RNA spiked in. Subset described: FACS-sorted CD8+CD4-CCR7+CD45RA+ naive T cells. The receptors were gathered from a human donor in good health. Some libraries in this study had Jurkat cell RNA spiked in.

This clonotype occurred many times. The chain carries TRBV5-5 and TRBJ2-3; D unclear. CDR3 length equals 15 residues. Between the trimmed V and J ends, which lost 2 bases and 0 bases, there was a span of 10 bases. Germline CDR1 SGHKS, CDR2 YYEKEE (reference sequence). The CDR3 DNA reads as TGTGCCAGCAGCTTCACTCATCCTAGCACAGATACGCAGTATTTT. It encodes CASSFTHPSTDTQYF.

This clonotype occurred a few times. The chain couples TRBV6-2 or TRBV6-3 to TRBJ2-6, with D possibly being TRBD1 (6 bases). CDR3 size: 18 residues. CDR1 is MNHEY, CDR2 SVGEGT, per germline. V shed 5 bases and J shed 0 bases, with 17 bases lying between them. The CDR3, as DNA: TGTGCCAGCAGTGAAATACAGGGTCCCAGCTCTGGGGCCAACGTCCTGACTTTC. Its translation: CASSEIQGPSSGANVLTF.

This clonotype was observed many times. The chain has TRBV11-2 and TRBJ2-1; no clear D. Deletions cut 2 bases from V and 5 bases from J, with 13 bases between. Germline CDR1 reads SGHAT; CDR2 reads FQNNGV. The CDR3 contains 15 residues. This CDR3 is CASSLLRNKNNEQFF. As DNA, the CDR3 is TGTGCCAGCAGCTTACTCAGAAACAAAAACAATGAGCAGTTCTTC.

This clonotype occurred many times. The chain joins TRBV25-1 to TRBJ2-4; TRBD1 aligns across 8 bases. The V gene's germline CDR1 is MGHDK and CDR2 SYGVNS. This CDR3 region has 15 residues. V dropped 3 bases and J dropped 3; count of bases not matched to a gene: 4. The CDR3 nucleotides read TGTGCCAGCAGTGAGGCAGGGGGCGGCAAAAACATTCAGTACTTC. As protein: CASSEAGGGKNIQYF.

This chain links TRBV11-2 with TRBJ2-7, with D perhaps matching TRBD1 (6 bases). This CDR3 has 15 residues. Looked up from germline, CDR1 is SGHAT and CDR2 is FQNNGV. V lost 5 bases, J lost 5 bases, and 19 bases lay in between. The CDR3 coding sequence is TGTGCCAGCAGCCAAGCTCGTACAGGGTTCCACGAGCAGTACTTC. It is translated as CASSQARTGFHEQYF. The full variable domain, completed using reference TRBV11-2 and TRBJ2-7, is EAGVAQSPRYKIIEKRQSVAFWCNPISGHATLYWYQQILGQGPKLLIQFQNNGVVDDSQLPKDRFSAERLKGVDSTLKIQPAKLEDSAVYLCASSQARTGFHEQYFGPGTRLTVT.

V usage is TRBV20-1 and J usage is TRBJ2-7; 11 positions agree with TRBD1. Trimming took 5 bases from V and 0 from J; bases not matched to a gene: 0. The germline V gene encodes CDR1 DFQATT and CDR2 SNEGSKA (reference sequence). The CDR3 runs to 13 residues. Here the CDR3 reads CSAGQGASYEQYF. The CDR3 nucleotides are TGCAGTGCTGGACAGGGGGCCTCCTACGAGCAGTACTTC.

This clonotype was recorded at least ten times. The gene calls are TRBV5-1 and TRBJ2-1; 10 positions match TRBD2. After removal of 2 bases from V and 5 bases from J, the junction contained 1 base not matched to a gene. This CDR3 is 14 amino acids long. Germline V gene sequence: CDR1 SGHRS, CDR2 YFSETQ. CDR3 bases: TGCGCCAGCAGCTTTCTAGCGGGGGACAATGAGCAGTTCTTC. Its protein product is CASSFLAGDNEQFF.

This clonotype was detected ten times or more. V gene TRBV2 combines with J gene TRBJ2-3, with D maybe TRBD2 (5 bases). This CDR3 is 15 amino acids long. Trimming took off 4 bases at V and 0 bases at J, with 11 bases between the two ends. Germline V gives CDR1 SNHLY, CDR2 FYNNEI. Here the CDR3 DNA reads TGTGCCAGCAGTGTGACTATTGCTAGCACAGATACGCAGTATTTT. Protein: CASSVTIASTDTQYF. Complete variable domain (other parts from reference TRBV2 and TRBJ2-3): EPEVTQTPSHQVTQMGQEVILRCVPISNHLYFYWYRQILGQKVEFLVSFYNNEISEKSEIFDDQFSVERPDGSNFTLKIRSTKLEDSAMYFCASSVTIASTDTQYFGPGTRLTVL.

The table lists this clonotype with many counts. The chain combines TRBV3-1 with TRBJ1-5; maybe TRBD1 (5 bases). With 5 bases removed from V and 1 base from J, the gap between germline ends came to 9 bases. Per germline, CDR1 LGHDT and CDR2 YNNKEL (reference sequence). The CDR3 totals 14 residues. For the CDR3, the DNA is TGTGCCAGCAGCGTTCAGGGAAGCAATCAGCCCCAGCATTTT. Protein sequence: CASSVQGSNQPQHF.

The chain carries TRBV14 and TRBJ2-3; 7 bases line up with TRBD2. V was clipped by 0 bases and J by 0 bases; unmatched bases: 12. This CDR3 contains 19 residues. CDR1 and CDR2 (germline): SGHDN, FVKESK. CDR3 sequence (DNA): TGTGCCAGCAGCCAAGATTTGTGGGGGGGGTCCCCTAGCACAGATACGCAGTATTTT. Its protein is CASSQDLWGGSPSTDTQYF.

The chain has TRBV7-8 and TRBJ2-1; no clear D. Germline CDR1 reads SGHVS; CDR2 reads FQNEAQ. This CDR3 comprises 16 residues. Trimming removed 0 bases from V and 0 bases from J, with 9 bases in between. DNA of the CDR3: TGTGCCAGCAGCTTAGCTGGTCGATGCTCCTACAATGAGCAGTTCTTC. The encoded protein is CASSLAGRCSYNEQFF.

To note about this clonotype: Possible read error: a much larger clone is one base away. The gene calls are TRBV12-3 or TRBV12-4 and TRBJ2-1, with a weak D call TRBD1 (5 bases). Trimming took 4 bases from V and 12 from J, leaving 13 bases between them. The CDR3 covers 12 residues. DNA for the CDR3: TGTGCCAGCAGTTCTGAAGGGGTCCCGCAGTTCTTC. Its protein product is CASSSEGVPQFF.

This clonotype occurred many times. This sequence joins TRBV7-9 and TRBJ1-1; no definite D call. The germline gives CDR1 SEHNR, CDR2 FQNEAQ (reference sequence). The CDR3 is made up of 14 amino acids. V shed 3 bases and J shed 0 bases, with 8 bases lying between them. In DNA form, the CDR3 reads TGTGCCAGCAGCTTGAATCTCATGAACACTGAAGCTTTCTTT. Translated: CASSLNLMNTEAFF.

This clonotype was recorded many times. The genes are TRBV6-5 and TRBJ2-7, with 12 bases aligning to TRBD2. J lost 3 bases, V lost 2 bases, and 5 bases had no gene match. The CDR3 loop spans 16 amino acids. Germline V lookup: CDR1 MNHEY, CDR2 SVGAGI. The CDR3 reads CASSYPLTSGSYEQYF. DNA for the CDR3: TGTGCCAGCAGTTACCCCCTGACTAGCGGGAGCTACGAGCAGTACTTC.

With respect to this clonotype: A much larger clone differs from this one at a single base, so this may be a read error. The chain combines TRBV4-1 with TRBJ2-5; TRBD1 aligns across 7 bases. The CDR3 totals 15 residues. Germline CDR1 is MGHRA and CDR2 is YSYEKL. The CDR3 sequence: CASSQDRQGQETQHF. The DNA of the CDR3 is TGCGCCAGCAGCCAAGATAGACAGGGACAAGAGACCCAGCACTTC.

This clonotype was detected many times. This rearrangement joins TRBV6-2 or TRBV6-3 to TRBJ1-1; D gene ambiguous. The germline CDR1 and CDR2 sequences are MNHEY and SVGEGT. Trimming shortened V by 2 bases and J by 11 bases, and 9 bases separated the two germline ends. The CDR3 covers 11 residues. The CDR3 protein is CASSYVEVAFF. In DNA form, the CDR3 reads TGTGCCAGCAGTTACGTCGAAGTGGCTTTCTTT.

This clonotype was seen only a few times. The chain has TRBV5-6 and TRBJ2-1, with 10 bases lining up with TRBD1. This CDR3 spans 16 amino acids. Germline V lookup: CDR1 SGHDT, CDR2 YYEEEE. V dropped 6 bases and J dropped 3; count of bases not matched to a gene: 9. The CDR3 bases are TGTGCCAGCACCGAAAGGGGACAGGGGATCTACAATGAGCAGTTCTTC. Amino acid sequence: CASTERGQGIYNEQFF.

Notes on this clonotype: Since a much larger clone is just one base distant, this may be a read error. V is TRBV12-3 or TRBV12-4 and J is TRBJ2-2; 8 bases map to TRBD1. The CDR3 has 15 amino acids. The CDR3 region is CASRHGQGLAGEPFF. CDR3 nucleotide sequence: TGTGCCAGCAGACACGGACAGGGATTGGCCGGGGAGCCGTTTTTT.

This clonotype came up a few times. The chain uses TRBV6-2 or TRBV6-3 and TRBJ2-7, with D perhaps being TRBD1 or TRBD2 (5 bases each). Germline V lookup: CDR1 MNHEY, CDR2 SVGEGT. V gave up 2 bases and J gave up 3 bases, with 11 bases separating them. There are 14 residues in the CDR3. CDR3 sequence reads: CASSYLGVVYEQYF. The CDR3 DNA sequence: TGTGCCAGCAGTTACCTGGGGGTCGTCTACGAGCAGTACTTC.

With regard to this clonotype: A much larger clone lies one base from this, so it may be a read error. The chain has TRBV25-1 and TRBJ2-3; possible D gene TRBD2, 6 bases. Germline assignment: CDR1 MGHDK and CDR2 SYGVNS. CDR3 length: 15 residues. CDR3 sequence: CASSEWGESTDAQYF. CDR3 coding DNA: TGTGCCAGCAGTGAATGGGGGGAAAGCACAGATGCGCAGTATTTT.

This clonotype appeared many times. V usage is TRBV6-6 and J usage is TRBJ2-3, with 10 bases identical to TRBD2. Germline CDR1 and CDR2: MNHNY and SVGAGI (reference sequence). Trimming took 7 bases from V and 6 from J; bases not matched to a gene: 10. The CDR3 totals 15 residues. CDR3 sequence reads: CASNRNSGGEDTQYF. As DNA, the CDR3 is TGTGCCAGCAACCGTAACAGCGGGGGGGAGGATACGCAGTATTTT.

There are many counts of this clonotype. This chain links TRBV30 with TRBJ2-3, with unresolved D. Germline values: CDR1 GTSNPN, CDR2 SVGIG (reference sequence). Trimming left V 0 bases short and J 2 bases short, with 6 bases between. The CDR3 consists of 13 residues. Written as DNA, the CDR3 is TGTGCCTGGAGTGTCGGGTACACAGATACGCAGTATTTT. Translated, it gives CAWSVGYTDTQYF.

This clonotype was seen repeatedly, ten times or more. This sequence joins TRBV27 and TRBJ1-1; a possible D gene is TRBD1 (5 bases). This CDR3 is 15 amino acids long. The V gene's germline CDR1 is MNHEY and CDR2 SMNVEV (reference sequence). The V gene lost 2 bases and the J gene lost 3 bases, with 13 bases spanning the gap. For the CDR3, the DNA is TGTGCCAGCAGTTTAACCGGGTTAGGGGACACTGAAGCTTTCTTT. It specifies CASSLTGLGDTEAFF.

This clonotype was recorded at least ten times. This chain connects TRBV9 to TRBJ2-7; 10 bases are shared with TRBD2. Germline values: CDR1 SGDLS, CDR2 YYNGEE. V shed 4 bases, J shed 5 bases, and the junction held 3 bases outside the gene matches. This CDR3 contains 13 residues. The CDR3 nucleotides are TGTGCCAGCAGCTTCGGGACTAGCGACGAGCAGTACTTC. Translated: CASSFGTSDEQYF.

At least ten counts were recorded for this clonotype. This chain uses TRBV10-2 with TRBJ2-3, with TRBD2 matching 11 bases. Per germline, CDR1 WSHSY and CDR2 SAAADI. The CDR3 extends over 14 amino acids. V shed 8 bases and J 2 bases; nucleotides not matched to a gene: 3. CDR3 sequence (DNA): TGCGCCAGCGTTAGCGGGGGGGCCACAGATACGCAGTATTTT. Translating it yields CASVSGGATDTQYF.

Note on this clonotype: A much larger clonotype is one base distant, so this may be a read error. The rearrangement links TRBV7-2 to TRBJ2-1; 12 bases are shared with TRBD2. This CDR3 has 18 residues. Trimming removed 0 bases from V and 5 bases from J; junction bases left unmatched: 8. Per the germline V gene, CDR1 is SGHTA and CDR2 is FQGNSA. For the CDR3, the DNA is TGTGCCAGCAGCTTAGCTCTAGCGGGGGGGTTGAAACACAATGAGCAGTTCTTC. It encodes CASSLALAGGLKHNEQFF.

V and J are TRBV27 and TRBJ2-7; no reliable D call. Germline values: CDR1 MNHEY, CDR2 SMNVEV (reference sequence). V shed 5 bases and J shed 4 bases, with 12 bases lying between them. CDR3 length equals 13 residues. The DNA of the CDR3 is TGTGCCAGCAGTATGGGTCTAGGGTACGAGCAGTACTTC. Protein sequence: CASSMGLGYEQYF.

Concerning this clonotype: A much larger clone differs from this one at a single base, so this may be a read error. V is TRBV5-1 and J is TRBJ1-1, with a tentative D call TRBD1 (6 bases). Germline CDR1 SGHRS, CDR2 YFSETQ. The CDR3 is 15 amino acids. CDR3 sequence (DNA): TGCGCCAGCAGTCGATCGGGGGCGGACAACACTGAAGCTCTCTTT. Amino acid sequence: CASSRSGADNTEALF.

This clonotype was seen many times. This sequence joins TRBV29-1 and TRBJ2-3; weak D call: TRBD1 (5 bases). There are 16 residues in the CDR3. CDR1 and CDR2 (germline): SQVTM, ANQGSEA. The V end lost 1 base, the J end lost 0 bases, and 14 bases lay between the germline ends. The CDR3 is CSVEGAAGPSTDTQYF. In DNA form, the CDR3 reads TGCAGCGTTGAAGGGGCGGCAGGGCCTAGCACAGATACGCAGTATTTT.

The V call is TRBV6-2 or TRBV6-3, the J call TRBJ2-2; the D gene is possibly TRBD2 (5 bases). CDR3 length: 18 residues. V was pared by 7 bases and J by 5 bases, with 26 bases between. Germline CDR1 MNHEY, CDR2 SVGEGT. This CDR3 reads CASKSTQLRTGGTGELFF. As DNA, the CDR3 is TGTGCCAGCAAATCTACCCAATTAAGGACTGGCGGTACCGGGGAGCTGTTTTTT.

Ten or more counts support this clonotype. The J gene is TRBJ2-7, the V gene TRBV20-1; 9 bases align to TRBD1. The CDR3 totals 13 residues. The germline CDR1 and CDR2 sequences are DFQATT and SNEGSKA (reference sequence). V was pared by 5 bases and J by 2 bases, with 4 bases of the junction left unmatched. This CDR3 reads CSADGTGPYEQYF. Written as DNA, the CDR3 is TGCAGTGCTGACGGGACAGGGCCCTACGAGCAGTACTTC.

The chain joins TRBV4-1 to TRBJ2-2, with D perhaps matching TRBD2 (6 bases). Germline-derived CDR1 and CDR2 are MGHRA and YSYEKL. Trimming left V 1 base short and J 8 bases short, with 11 bases between. The CDR3 consists of 14 residues. Here the CDR3 reads CASSQVGGPGELFF. The CDR3 nucleotides are TGCGCCAGCAGCCAAGTGGGAGGTCCTGGGGAGCTGTTTTTT.